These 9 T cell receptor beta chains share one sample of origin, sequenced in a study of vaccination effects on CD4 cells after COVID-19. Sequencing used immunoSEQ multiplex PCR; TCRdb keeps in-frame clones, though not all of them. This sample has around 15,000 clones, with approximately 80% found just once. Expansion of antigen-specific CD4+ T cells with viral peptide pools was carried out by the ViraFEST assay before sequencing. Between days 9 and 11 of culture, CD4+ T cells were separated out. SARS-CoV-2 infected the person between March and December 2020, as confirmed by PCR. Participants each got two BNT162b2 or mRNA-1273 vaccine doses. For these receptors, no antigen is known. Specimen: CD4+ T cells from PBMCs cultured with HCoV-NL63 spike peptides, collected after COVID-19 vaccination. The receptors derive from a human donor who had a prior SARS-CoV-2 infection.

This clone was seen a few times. The CDR3 protein is CASTRTGGSVLTF. CDR3 DNA sequence: TGTGCCAGCACCAGGACGGGCGGCAGCGTCCTGACTTTC. The chain has TRBV7-3 and TRBJ2-6; D remains ambiguous. The ends were cut back, 7 bases at V and 12 bases at J, with 16 bases in the middle. CDR1 SGHTA and CDR2 FQGTGA come from the germline V gene. CDR3 length: 13 residues. Looking up the rest from reference TRBV7-3 and TRBJ2-6 gives the full variable domain: GAGVSQTPSNKVTEKGKYVELRCDPISGHTALYWYRQSLGQGPEFLIYFQGTGAADDSGLPNDRFFAVRPEGSVSTLKIQRTERGDSAVYLCASTRTGGSVLTFGAGSRLTVL.

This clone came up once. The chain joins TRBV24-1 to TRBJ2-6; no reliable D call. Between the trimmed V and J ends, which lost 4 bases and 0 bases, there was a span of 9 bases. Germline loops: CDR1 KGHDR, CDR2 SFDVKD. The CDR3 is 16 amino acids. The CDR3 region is CATSDHQSSGANVLTF. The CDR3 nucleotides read TGTGCCACCAGTGACCATCAATCCTCTGGGGCCAACGTCCTGACTTTC.

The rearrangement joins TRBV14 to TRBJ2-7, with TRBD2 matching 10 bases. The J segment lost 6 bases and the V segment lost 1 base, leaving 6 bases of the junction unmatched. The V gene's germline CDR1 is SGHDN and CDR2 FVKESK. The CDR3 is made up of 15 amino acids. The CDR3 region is CASSQVWLAGAEQYF. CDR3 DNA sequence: TGTGCCAGCAGCCAAGTGTGGCTAGCGGGAGCCGAGCAGTACTTC.

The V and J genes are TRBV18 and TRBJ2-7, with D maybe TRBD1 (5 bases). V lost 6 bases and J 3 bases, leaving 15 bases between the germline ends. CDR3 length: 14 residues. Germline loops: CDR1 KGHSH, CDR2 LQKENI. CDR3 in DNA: TGTGCCAGCTCCCCGCCGGACAACTACTACGAGCAGTACTTC. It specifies CASSPPDNYYEQYF. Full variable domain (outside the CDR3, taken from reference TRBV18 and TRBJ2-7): NAGVMQNPRHLVRRRGQEARLRCSPMKGHSHVYWYRQLPEEGLKFMVYLQKENIIDESGMPKERFSAEFPKEGPSILRIQQVVRGDSAAYFCASSPPDNYYEQYFGPGTRLTVT.

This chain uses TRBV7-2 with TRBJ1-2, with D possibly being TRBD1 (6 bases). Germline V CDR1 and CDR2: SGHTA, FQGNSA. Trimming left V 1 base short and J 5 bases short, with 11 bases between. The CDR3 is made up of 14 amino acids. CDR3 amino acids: CASSLGGTLYGYTF. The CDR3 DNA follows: TGTGCCAGCAGCTTAGGGGGGACATTGTATGGCTACACCTTC.

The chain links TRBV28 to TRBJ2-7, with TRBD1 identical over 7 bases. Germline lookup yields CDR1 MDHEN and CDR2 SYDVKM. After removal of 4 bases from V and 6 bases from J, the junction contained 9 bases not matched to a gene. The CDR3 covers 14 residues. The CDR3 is CASSSRQGVAEQYF. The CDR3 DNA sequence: TGTGCCAGCAGTTCCCGACAGGGAGTCGCCGAGCAGTACTTC.

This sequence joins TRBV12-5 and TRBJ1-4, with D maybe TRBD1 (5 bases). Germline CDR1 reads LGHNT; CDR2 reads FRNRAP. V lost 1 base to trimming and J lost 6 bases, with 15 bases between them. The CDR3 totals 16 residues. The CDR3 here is CASGLGAGPRDEKLFF. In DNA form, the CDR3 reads TGTGCTAGTGGTTTGGGGGCGGGGCCCCGGGATGAAAAACTGTTTTTT.

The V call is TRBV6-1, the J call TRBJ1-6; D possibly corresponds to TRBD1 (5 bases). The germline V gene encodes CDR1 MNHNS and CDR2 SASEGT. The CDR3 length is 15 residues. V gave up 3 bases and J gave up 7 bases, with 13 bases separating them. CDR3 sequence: CASSDQGYWNSPLHF. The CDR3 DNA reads TGTGCCAGCAGTGACCAGGGCTACTGGAATTCACCCCTCCACTTT.

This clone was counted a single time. Here the CDR3 reads CASSQLTHNGTPNEKLFF. The CDR3, as DNA: TGTGCCAGCAGCCAACTCACCCATAACGGGACACCTAATGAAAAACTGTTTTTT. The chain has TRBV4-2 and TRBJ1-4; D might be TRBD1 (6 bases). The CDR3 contains 18 residues. V was trimmed by 2 bases and J by 3 bases, leaving 19 bases between them. The germline V gene encodes CDR1 LGHNA and CDR2 YNFKEQ.